This entry describes one T cell receptor (beta chain). No antigen is known for it. TCRdb re-analysed the RT-PCR reads in MiXCR, keeping a single row per CDR3 protein. The sample lists roughly 650,000 distinct CDR3 sequences; around 14% were seen once. This entry is derived from a study of response to subunit inactivated influenza vaccine. Looked up from germline, CDR1 is SEHNR and CDR2 is FQNEAQ (reference sequence). V was pared by 7 bases and J by 4 bases, with 4 bases of the junction left unmatched. The CDR3 spans 13 residues. Study-level points and caveats: After each seasonal influenza vaccination, few new T cells are recruited, the authors suggested.

This chain links TRBV7-9 with TRBJ2-1; 7 positions agree with TRBD1. This TCR derives from a middle-aged man who received an inactivated influenza vaccine. Sequencing was performed on PBMCs from blood, taken about 11 days after vaccination. The CDR3 DNA sequence: TGTGCCAGCAACAGACAGGGATACAATGAGCAGTTCTTC. Translation: CASNRQGYNEQFF. The full variable domain, with the rest looked up from reference TRBV7-9 and TRBJ2-1, is DTGVSQNPRHKITKRGQNVTFRCDPISEHNRLYWYRQTLGQGPEFLTYFQNEAQLEKSRLLSDRFSAERPKGSFSTLEIQRTEQGDSAMYLCASNRQGYNEQFFGPGTRLTVL.